This TCR beta chain was identified in a study of shared clonotypes between healthy human individuals. Study context: For every donor, three CD4 naive, three CD4 memory, two CD8 naive and one CD8 memory plates were used.

TCRdb's copy holds only in-frame clones and misses some; the assay was immunoSEQ multiplex PCR. The table has over a million clones, roughly 96% seen once. Trimming removed 3 bases at V and 2 bases at J, with 11 bases between. This CDR3 has 14 amino acids. Per germline, CDR1 SNHLY and CDR2 FYNNEI. The receptor was isolated from a man aged 25 to 40 in good health. The chain combines TRBV2 with TRBJ2-7, with unresolved D. Sequenced: naive CD4+ T cells sorted from blood. Subset defined: CD45RA+ positively selected. CDR3 residues: CASSDPILTYEQYF. For the CDR3, the DNA is TGTGCCAGCAGTGATCCGATCTTGACCTACGAGCAGTACTTC. The full variable domain, with the rest looked up from reference TRBV2 and TRBJ2-7, is EPEVTQTPSHQVTQMGQEVILRCVPISNHLYFYWYRQILGQKVEFLVSFYNNEISEKSEIFDDQFSVERPDGSNFTLKIRSTKLEDSAMYFCASSDPILTYEQYFGPGTRLTVT.